Included here is one T cell receptor (beta chain) sequence, with context. This sample was taken from a study of shared T cell receptors in the human thymus. With V trimmed by 4 bases and J by 3 bases, 2 bases remained unmatched. Per germline, CDR1 SQVTM and CDR2 ANQGSEA. The CDR3 totals 13 residues. The assay was immunoSEQ multiplex PCR, and TCRdb's table has in-frame clones only and misses some. The top ten clones hold 0.013% of a sample with about 540,000 clones, 75% to 85% of them seen once. These data are also associated with another study on human thymus T cells. Per that paper: The related literature has documented a marked overlap of thymic repertoires among unrelated individuals.

This chain links TRBV29-1 with TRBJ2-1, with 8 bases fitting TRBD2. This clonotype originated in a boy under two years old with a congenital heart defect. Sequences were obtained from thymocytes. The CDR3 spells CSVGGLDYNEQFF. In DNA form, the CDR3 reads TGCAGCGTTGGGGGACTAGACTACAATGAGCAGTTCTTC.